These 28 T cell receptor beta chains originate from one sample sequenced in a study of T cell responses to AZD1222 COVID-19 vaccine. Generated by immunoSEQ multiplex PCR, the TCRdb table keeps only in-frame clones and is missing some. This repertoire shows approximately 140,000 clones, more than 85% found once; its top ten account for around 5.4%. Specimen: peripheral blood, collected on day 0 of AZD1222 vaccination. The receptors shown here come from an adult in good health.

The rearrangement joins TRBV18 to TRBJ1-1; D is possibly TRBD1 (5 bases). The CDR3 length is 14 residues. The V end was cut by 3 bases, the J end by 4 bases, with 12 bases between. Germline loops: CDR1 KGHSH, CDR2 LQKENI. The CDR3 coding sequence is TGTGCCAGCTCACCCGGGACCCGGCTCACTGAAGCTTTCTTT. Protein product: CASSPGTRLTEAFF.

V is TRBV13 and J is TRBJ1-3, with a possible D match to TRBD1 (5 bases). Germline V lookup: CDR1 PRHDT, CDR2 FYEKMQ (reference sequence). Deletions cut 5 bases from V and 2 bases from J, with 19 bases between. CDR3 length equals 17 residues. This chain's CDR3 is CASSPNLKRGPGNTIYF. CDR3 nucleotides: TGTGCCAGCAGCCCAAATCTAAAAAGGGGACCTGGAAACACCATATATTTT.

The genes are TRBV7-9 and TRBJ1-2; D is possibly TRBD1 (5 bases). The V and J ends lost 4 bases and 2 bases respectively, with 20 bases between them. There are 17 residues in the CDR3. Germline CDR1 reads SEHNR; CDR2 reads FQNEAQ (reference sequence). CDR3 nucleotide sequence: TGTGCCAGCAGCTCATTGGGGGACGCAGGGCAAAACTATGGCTACACCTTC. This translates into CASSSLGDAGQNYGYTF.

The chain has TRBV5-6 and TRBJ2-5, with 7 positions matching TRBD1. Trimming cost V 2 bases and J 5 bases; bases outside gene matches: 6. CDR1 and CDR2 from the germline V gene are SGHDT and YYEEEE. The CDR3 runs 14 residues. CDR3 sequence reads: CASSLRQGRETQYF. The CDR3 coding sequence is TGTGCCAGCAGCTTACGACAGGGAAGGGAGACCCAGTACTTC.

This clone was counted once. The rearrangement links TRBV5-6 to TRBJ1-5; D is undetermined. Germline V gene lookup returns CDR1 SGHDT and CDR2 YYEEEE. V lost 1 base to trimming and J lost 5 bases, with 10 bases between them. The CDR3 is 14 residues long. The CDR3 DNA sequence: TGTGCCAGCAGCTTGACCATGAGGGATCAGCCCCAGCATTTT. Its translation: CASSLTMRDQPQHF.

About this clone itself: The junction departs from the called germline gene at one end, perhaps through a read error. The gene calls are TRBV19 and TRBJ1-4; no clear D gene. Germline CDR1 LNHDA, CDR2 SQIVND (reference sequence). CDR3 length: 12 residues. The CDR3 loop reads CASSTPSGTWHF. Written as DNA, the CDR3 is TGTGCCAGTAGTACACCCTCCGGAACATGGCATTTT.

CDR3 sequence: CASSPTISIYGYTF. CDR3 sequence (DNA): TGTGCCAGCAGCCCAACGATCAGCATCTATGGCTACACCTTC. This rearrangement joins TRBV9 to TRBJ1-2, with D unclear. Per the germline V gene, CDR1 is SGDLS and CDR2 is YYNGEE. The CDR3 totals 14 residues. Trimming took 4 bases from V and 4 from J, leaving 14 bases between them.

The gene calls are TRBV5-6 and TRBJ2-7, with unresolved D. The CDR3 is 14 residues long. Germline assignment: CDR1 SGHDT and CDR2 YYEEEE. V lost 4 bases, J lost 1 base, and 12 bases lay in between. The CDR3 DNA follows: TGTGCCAGCAGCCTTCAAGACATTTCCTACGAGCAGTACTTC. Protein sequence: CASSLQDISYEQYF.

This rearrangement joins TRBV2 to TRBJ1-1; D is undetermined. The germline V gene has CDR1 SNHLY and CDR2 FYNNEI. The CDR3 length is 15 residues. The V and J ends lost 2 bases and 0 bases respectively, with 10 bases between them. CDR3 in DNA: TGTGCCAGCAGTGAAATGTCTCGGGTGAACACTGAAGCTTTCTTT. Encoded protein: CASSEMSRVNTEAFF.

The J gene is TRBJ1-1, the V gene TRBV14; D perhaps matches TRBD1 (5 bases). The CDR3 is made up of 15 amino acids. V was shortened by 1 base and J by 4 bases, with 13 bases between the two germline ends. CDR1 is SGHDN, CDR2 FVKESK, per germline. The CDR3 region is CASSQGGALGTEAFF. CDR3 nucleotide sequence: TGTGCCAGCAGCCAAGGCGGGGCCCTAGGCACTGAAGCTTTCTTT. Full variable domain (outside the CDR3, taken from reference TRBV14 and TRBJ1-1): EAGVTQFPSHSVIEKGQTVTLRCDPISGHDNLYWYRRVMGKEIKFLLHFVKESKQDESGMPNNRFLAERTGGTYSTLKVQPAELEDSGVYFCASSQGGALGTEAFFGQGTRLTVV.

This clone was seen just once. The V call is TRBV7-9, the J call TRBJ2-7, with unresolved D. V was shortened by 2 bases and J by 2 bases, with 10 bases between the two germline ends. Germline-derived CDR1 and CDR2 are SEHNR and FQNEAQ (reference sequence). The CDR3 covers 14 residues. The CDR3 region is CASSLSNSAYEQYF. The CDR3 nucleotides are TGTGCCAGCAGCTTATCTAATAGTGCCTACGAGCAGTACTTC. Complete variable domain (other parts from reference TRBV7-9 and TRBJ2-7): DTGVSQNPRHKITKRGQNVTFRCDPISEHNRLYWYRQTLGQGPEFLTYFQNEAQLEKSRLLSDRFSAERPKGSFSTLEIQRTEQGDSAMYLCASSLSNSAYEQYFGPGTRLTVT.

Here the CDR3 DNA reads TGTGCCAGCAGTGAAGGTCGGGGGGGCTTGCAAGAGACCCAGTACTTC. Its protein product is CASSEGRGGLQETQYF. The chain employs TRBV6-1 and TRBJ2-5; 8 nucleotides align to TRBD2. CDR1 and CDR2 (germline): MNHNS, SASEGT. Losses at the gene ends were 1 base for V and 2 bases for J; bases not matched to a gene: 6. The length of the CDR3 is 16 residues.

This CDR3 is CASSPGADRVGELFF. CDR3 nucleotides: TGTGCCAGCAGCCCGGGGGCCGACAGGGTGGGGGAGCTGTTTTTT. The chain employs TRBV11-3 and TRBJ2-2, with D maybe TRBD1 (7 bases). This CDR3 is 15 amino acids long. Germline V CDR1 and CDR2: SGHNT, YENEEA. Trimming removed 5 bases from V and 8 bases from J, with 18 bases in between.

This chain connects TRBV10-3 to TRBJ1-3, with D possibly TRBD1 on 5 matching bases. The ends were cut back, 6 bases at V and 4 bases at J, with 10 bases in the middle. Germline CDR1 ENHRY, CDR2 SYGVKD. CDR3 length equals 13 residues. CDR3 amino acids: CAIRPGWGNTIYF. In DNA form, the CDR3 reads TGTGCCATCAGGCCAGGGTGGGGAAACACCATATATTTT.

V and J are TRBV15 and TRBJ2-1, with D tentatively TRBD2 (6 bases). The CDR3 length is 15 residues. CDR1 is LNHNV and CDR2 is YYDKDF in the germline V gene (reference sequence). The V and J ends lost 1 base and 8 bases respectively, with 15 bases between them. CDR3 protein: CATSRAGRGQDEQFF. The CDR3, as DNA: TGTGCCACCAGCAGAGCCGGGAGAGGGCAGGATGAGCAGTTCTTC.

This rearrangement joins TRBV6-2 or TRBV6-3 to TRBJ1-1; the D is unclear. The germline V and J ends were trimmed by 5 bases and 0 bases, with 7 bases remaining between them. CDR1 is MNHEY, CDR2 SVGEGT, per germline. The CDR3 totals 13 residues. The CDR3 loop is CASSLLMNTEAFF. As DNA, the CDR3 is TGTGCCAGCAGTCTTTTAATGAACACTGAAGCTTTCTTT.

The gene calls are TRBV5-1 and TRBJ1-4; 11 bases are a match to TRBD1. The CDR3 extends over 15 amino acids. The junction had 4 bases not matched to a gene; V was cut back by 4 bases and J by 5 bases. Germline assignment: CDR1 SGHRS and CDR2 YFSETQ. The CDR3 loop is CASSLRDRGNEKLFF. The CDR3 coding sequence is TGCGCCAGCAGCCTGAGGGACAGGGGGAATGAAAAACTGTTTTTT.

The rearrangement uses TRBV30 and TRBJ2-7, with D possibly matching TRBD2 (6 bases). CDR1 is GTSNPN, CDR2 SVGIG, per germline (reference sequence). The CDR3 covers 14 residues. V shed 7 bases and J shed 6 bases, with 22 bases lying between them. Written as DNA, the CDR3 is TGTGCCTCCTTGAGAACCGGGACTGTGGGCGAGCAGTACTTC. Its protein is CASLRTGTVGEQYF.

This clone was detected only once. This chain connects TRBV18 to TRBJ1-2; D call uncertain. The germline V gene has CDR1 KGHSH and CDR2 LQKENI. V dropped 6 bases and J dropped 0 bases, with 17 bases sitting between them. The CDR3 contains 16 residues. CDR3 sequence (DNA): TGTGCCAGCTCCCTGTCCGTCCCGAATACTAACTATGGCTACACCTTC. Its protein product is CASSLSVPNTNYGYTF.

The V and J genes are TRBV29-1 and TRBJ1-2; 9 nucleotides align to TRBD1. Germline values: CDR1 SQVTM, CDR2 ANQGSEA. The J segment lost 1 base and the V segment lost 4 bases, leaving 4 bases of the junction unmatched. CDR3 size: 14 residues. The CDR3 spells CSVGGQGSNYGYTF. As DNA, the CDR3 is TGCAGCGTTGGGGGACAGGGAAGTAACTATGGCTACACCTTC.

The chain employs TRBV6-5 and TRBJ1-5; D is unclear. CDR3 size: 13 residues. Germline-derived CDR1 and CDR2 are MNHEY and SVGAGI. V dropped 7 bases and J dropped 4 bases, with 11 bases sitting between them. The CDR3 coding sequence is TGTGCCAGCAAGCTATCGGGGAATCAGCCCCAGCATTTT. Translating it yields CASKLSGNQPQHF.

This chain connects TRBV7-5 to TRBJ1-2. TRBV7-5 is reported as a pseudogene. The CDR3 spans 12 residues. This CDR3 is CVRTRDPYGYTF. The CDR3 region has the DNA TGTGTCAGAACACGGGACCCCTATGGCTACACCTTC.

This clone showed up just once. V is TRBV19 and J is TRBJ1-6, with 7 bases aligning to TRBD1. CDR3 length: 14 residues. Trimming removed 7 bases from V and 6 bases from J; junction bases left unmatched: 6. The germline V gene encodes CDR1 LNHDA and CDR2 SQIVND (reference sequence). The CDR3 loop reads CASTRGTANSPLHF. The DNA of the CDR3 is TGTGCCAGTACAAGAGGGACAGCTAATTCACCCCTCCACTTT.

The V and J genes are TRBV6-6 and TRBJ2-1; unclear D gene. V was trimmed by 7 bases and J by 3 bases, leaving 10 bases between them. Germline-derived CDR1 and CDR2 are MNHNY and SVGAGI (reference sequence). This CDR3 is built from 13 residues. Here the CDR3 reads CASTSSGYNEQFF. For the CDR3, the DNA is TGTGCCAGCACCTCCTCTGGCTACAATGAGCAGTTCTTC.

The chain joins TRBV7-2 to TRBJ1-1, with TRBD1 as a possible D gene (5 bases). V lost 1 base to trimming and J lost 3 bases, with 12 bases between them. Germline V gene lookup returns CDR1 SGHTA and CDR2 FQGNSA. The CDR3 is 15 amino acids. CDR3: CASSLGGARYTEAFF. For the CDR3, the DNA is TGTGCCAGCAGCTTAGGAGGGGCTAGATACACTGAAGCTTTCTTT.

This chain links TRBV6-2 or TRBV6-3 with TRBJ2-3; D uncertain. Trimming shortened V by 5 bases and J by 0 bases, and 12 bases separated the two germline ends. The CDR3 runs to 15 residues. From germline, CDR1 is MNHEY and CDR2 SVGEGT. The CDR3 region has the DNA TGTGCCAGCAGTCGCACACGCACAAGCACAGATACGCAGTATTTT. Translated: CASSRTRTSTDTQYF.

The gene calls are TRBV2 and TRBJ1-1; D not certain. CDR1 is SNHLY, CDR2 FYNNEI, per germline. The CDR3 is 13 amino acids. Trimming took 4 bases from V and 1 from J, leaving 7 bases between them. In DNA, the CDR3 is TGTGCCAGCAGTGGGGCGGGGAACACTGAAGCTTTCTTT. Translating gives CASSGAGNTEAFF.

The chain uses TRBV5-4 and TRBJ2-2; D may be TRBD1 (6 bases). There are 15 residues in the CDR3. Germline CDR1 SGHNT, CDR2 YYREEE (reference sequence). The V gene lost 1 base and the J gene lost 2 bases, with 9 bases spanning the gap. CDR3 coding DNA: TGTGCCAGCAGCTTGATGGGACAAAACACCGGGGAGCTGTTTTTT. It encodes CASSLMGQNTGELFF.